These 22 T cell receptor beta chains share one sample of origin, sequenced in a study of T-cell reconstitution after alpha-beta-depleted transplantation in children. The authors prepared the TCRbeta library with unique molecular identifiers. TCRdb re-analysed the PCR reads in MiXCR, keeping a single row per CDR3 protein. The data hold 200,000 to 250,000 distinct CDR3 sequences, with 11% observed a single time. Sample: PBMCs, taken before TCRalphabeta/CD19-depleted stem cell transplant. The receptor source for this set is a child less than two years old with acute myeloid leukemia, due to receive a stem cell transplant.

As regards this clonotype: A clone one base away is much larger, so this may be a read error. V usage is TRBV28 and J usage is TRBJ2-7; TRBD2 might be the D (7 bases). CDR1 is MDHEN and CDR2 is SYDVKM in the germline V gene. The CDR3 runs to 14 residues. The chain's CDR3 is CASSPGGGENEQSF. The DNA for the CDR3 is TGTGCCAGTTCCCCCGGCGGGGGCGAAAACGAGCAGTCCTTC.

This clonotype came up many times. The rearrangement uses TRBV6-5 and TRBJ1-3, with 10 bases lining up with TRBD1. Germline V CDR1 and CDR2: MNHEY, SVGAGI. The CDR3 is made up of 15 amino acids. J lost 2 bases, V lost 5 bases, and 3 bases had no gene match. Written as DNA, the CDR3 is TGTGCCAGCAGTCCCGGGACAGGGGCTGGAAACACCATATATTTT. Translated: CASSPGTGAGNTIYF.

The CDR3 bases are TGCGCCAGCAGTGAGCTTTGCGGTTACGAGCAGTACTTC. As protein: CASSELCGYEQYF. This sequence joins TRBV10-1 and TRBJ2-7; D is unclear. CDR1 and CDR2 from the germline V gene are WNHNN and SYGVQD (reference sequence). This CDR3 contains 13 residues. V shed 2 bases and J shed 4 bases, with 9 bases lying between them.

A remark on this clonotype: A single base separates this from a much larger clone, so it may be a read error. This chain joins TRBV5-1 and TRBJ1-4; tentatively, D is TRBD1 (5 bases). Germline CDR1 reads SGHRS; CDR2 reads YFSETQ. CDR3 size: 14 residues. Trimming cost V 3 bases and J 9 bases, with 15 bases left between them. This CDR3 reads CASSWSGTRQKLFF. In nucleotides, the CDR3 is TGCGCCAGCAGCTGGAGCGGGACGAGACAAAAACTGTTTTTT.

This clonotype came up many times. The V call is TRBV11-2, the J call TRBJ2-1, with 10 bases identical to TRBD1. In germline, CDR1 is SGHAT, CDR2 FQNNGV. CDR3 length: 16 amino acids. The ends lost 0 bases at V and 5 bases at J; junction bases unmatched: 4. The CDR3 DNA is TGTGCCAGCAGCTTAGATCCGGGACAGGGGCACAATGAGCAGTTCTTC. Translated: CASSLDPGQGHNEQFF.

This clonotype was seen many times. The chain employs TRBV4-2 and TRBJ2-3; 11 nucleotides match TRBD2. V lost 4 bases and J lost 1; bases outside the gene matches: 13. The CDR3 consists of 19 residues. Per the germline V gene, CDR1 is LGHNA and CDR2 is YNFKEQ. CDR3 bases: TGTGCCAGCAGCCCGCCGACTAGCGGGACCAGACGTGGCACAGATACGCAGTATTTT. It codes for CASSPPTSGTRRGTDTQYF.

This clonotype was detected ten times or more. The DNA of the CDR3 is TGCAGTGCCCCCCCAGCGGGGGGCATAAATGAGCAGTTCTTC. Residues: CSAPPAGGINEQFF. The V and J genes are TRBV20-1 and TRBJ2-1; 9 nucleotides agree with TRBD2. The CDR3 runs to 14 residues. Germline V lookup: CDR1 DFQATT, CDR2 SNEGSKA (reference sequence). The V segment lost 6 bases and the J segment 7 bases; nucleotides outside the gene matches: 10.

In its sample, this clonotype was seen many times. The chain links TRBV15 to TRBJ2-7, with D perhaps TRBD1 or TRBD2 (6 bases each). Per the germline V gene, CDR1 is LNHNV and CDR2 is YYDKDF (reference sequence). V was shortened by 0 bases and J by 4 bases, with 13 bases between the two germline ends. There are 15 residues in the CDR3. The CDR3 here is CATSREMGGGYEQYF. CDR3 bases: TGTGCCACCAGCAGAGAGATGGGGGGCGGTTACGAGCAGTACTTC.

This clonotype was counted many times. CDR3 loop: CASSAGPMTVPQYF. The CDR3 nucleotides read TGTGCCAGCAGTGCGGGACCCATGACTGTGCCGCAGTACTTC. The V and J genes are TRBV2 and TRBJ2-7; the D gene could be TRBD1 or TRBD2 (5 bases each). In germline, CDR1 is SNHLY, CDR2 FYNNEI. Trimming shortened V by 4 bases and J by 9 bases, and 19 bases separated the two germline ends. The CDR3 sequence is 14 residues long.

Only a few counts were recorded for this clonotype. The CDR3 protein is CASSFERWSSYNEQFF. As DNA, the CDR3 is TGTGCCAGCAGCTTCGAGCGGTGGAGCTCCTACAATGAGCAGTTCTTC. The chain has TRBV7-9 and TRBJ2-1; the D gene is possibly TRBD2 (5 bases). Germline V gene sequence: CDR1 SEHNR, CDR2 FQNEAQ (reference sequence). The CDR3 spans 16 residues. V dropped 3 bases and J dropped 0 bases, with 12 bases sitting between them. Together with reference TRBV7-9 and TRBJ2-1, the CDR3 gives the full variable domain: DTGVSQNPRHKITKRGQNVTFRCDPISEHNRLYWYRQTLGQGPEFLTYFQNEAQLEKSRLLSDRFSAERPKGSFSTLEIQRTEQGDSAMYLCASSFERWSSYNEQFFGPGTRLTVL.

This clonotype has at least ten counts. V gene TRBV10-2 combines with J gene TRBJ2-2; D gene ambiguous. Germline V CDR1 and CDR2: WSHSY, SAAADI. V was cut by 5 bases and J by 6 bases, with 7 bases left in between. This CDR3 has 12 residues. The CDR3 DNA sequence: TGCGCCAGCAGTACGCCTGCCGGGGAGCTGTTTTTT. This gives the protein CASSTPAGELFF.

This clonotype has ten or more counts. The chain links TRBV12-3 or TRBV12-4 to TRBJ1-2, with 7 bases matching TRBD1. With V trimmed by 6 bases and J by 4 bases, 5 bases remained unmatched. The CDR3 has 13 residues. In nucleotides, the CDR3 is TGTGCCAGCAGCTGGGCAGGGGGCTATGGCTACACCTTC. Protein: CASSWAGGYGYTF.

The table lists this clonotype with many counts. The chain recombines TRBV5-1 with TRBJ1-1; D unresolved. CDR3 length: 15 residues. In germline, CDR1 is SGHRS, CDR2 YFSETQ. Trimming took 0 bases from V and 1 from J, leaving 10 bases between them. This CDR3 is CASSLVRGANTEAFF. The CDR3 nucleotides are TGCGCCAGCAGCTTGGTACGGGGAGCGAACACTGAAGCTTTCTTT.

The sample holds many counts of this clonotype. This chain joins TRBV5-1 and TRBJ2-5; the match to TRBD1 covers 8 bases. The trim removed 5 bases at V and 4 bases at J, leaving 7 bases unmatched. The V gene's germline CDR1 is SGHRS and CDR2 YFSETQ. The CDR3 totals 14 residues. Here the CDR3 DNA reads TGCGCCAGCAGTCATGGACAGGGAGCAGAGACCCAGTACTTC. Its protein is CASSHGQGAETQYF.

This clonotype was counted a few times. A much larger clone lies one base from this, so it may be a read error. V and J are TRBV7-9 and TRBJ1-4, with unresolved D. The V end lost 5 bases, the J end lost 0 bases, and 7 bases lay between the germline ends. The CDR3 is 14 amino acids. CDR1 is SEHNR, CDR2 FQNEAQ, per germline (reference sequence). The CDR3 coding sequence is TGTGCCAGCAGCCCCCAAACAACTAATGAAAAACTGTTTTTT. This encodes CASSPQTTNEKLFF.

This clonotype came up once. This may be a read error: a much more frequent sequence differs by one nucleotide. This chain connects TRBV29-1 to TRBJ1-4, with D possibly being TRBD1 (5 bases). Germline CDR1 is SQVTM and CDR2 is ANQGSEA. The CDR3 is 12 residues long. Between the trimmed V and J ends, which lost 4 bases and 6 bases, there was a span of 9 bases. CDR3 region: CSVGQSYEKLFF. CDR3 DNA sequence: TGCAGCGTTGGACAGTCCTATGAAAAACTGTTTTTT.

At least ten counts were recorded for this clonotype. The V gene is TRBV27, the J gene TRBJ2-4, with D possibly TRBD1 on 5 matching bases. Trimming removed 4 bases from V and 9 bases from J, with 10 bases in between. Germline assignment: CDR1 MNHEY and CDR2 SMNVEV (reference sequence). The CDR3 is 12 residues long. CDR3 protein: CASSSAGAIQYF. The DNA of the CDR3 is TGTGCCAGCAGTTCCGCTGGGGCCATTCAGTACTTC.

This clonotype has ten or more counts. The chain employs TRBV7-9 and TRBJ2-7; 7 bases line up with TRBD1. V lost 1 base, J lost 0 bases, and 3 bases stayed unmatched. The V gene's germline CDR1 is SEHNR and CDR2 FQNEAQ (reference sequence). CDR3 length: 15 residues. The CDR3: CASSLEGAGSYEQYF. As DNA, the CDR3 is TGTGCCAGCAGCTTAGAGGGGGCAGGCTCCTACGAGCAGTACTTC.

This clonotype has at least ten counts. The chain uses TRBV9 and TRBJ2-1; 10 bases are shared with TRBD2. With 3 bases clipped from V and 7 bases from J, the junction kept 1 base outside the gene matches. From germline, CDR1 is SGDLS and CDR2 YYNGEE. CDR3 length: 13 amino acids. CDR3 DNA: TGTGCCAGCAGCGAGACTAGCGGGAATGAGCAGTTCTTC. As protein: CASSETSGNEQFF. Complete variable domain (other parts from reference TRBV9 and TRBJ2-1): DSGVTQTPKHLITATGQRVTLRCSPRSGDLSVYWYQQSLDQGLQFLIQYYNGEERAKGNILERFSAQQFPDLHSELNLSSLELGDSALYFCASSETSGNEQFFGPGTRLTVL.

This clonotype showed up many times. The V gene is TRBV10-3, the J gene TRBJ1-3, with D perhaps TRBD1 (6 bases). Germline lookup yields CDR1 ENHRY and CDR2 SYGVKD. CDR3 length: 15 residues. The germline V and J ends were trimmed by 3 bases and 9 bases, with 18 bases remaining between them. The CDR3 sequence: CAISDTRFRGGTIYF. CDR3 DNA: TGTGCCATCAGTGACACCCGCTTCCGAGGGGGCACCATATATTTT.

This clonotype appeared a few times. The chain employs TRBV7-2 and TRBJ1-4; D is possibly TRBD1 (6 bases). Looked up from germline, CDR1 is SGHTA and CDR2 is FQGNSA. The CDR3 totals 16 residues. Trimming stripped 1 base from V and 7 bases from J, with 16 bases between. CDR3 in amino acids: CASSLGGAGVGEKLFF. In DNA, the CDR3 is TGTGCCAGCAGCTTAGGGGGGGCAGGGGTGGGTGAAAAACTGTTTTTT.

The sample holds many counts of this clonotype. The chain carries TRBV29-1 and TRBJ2-7; no reliable D call. The CDR3 is made up of 12 amino acids. Trimming stripped 4 bases from V and 1 base from J, with 8 bases between. The germline V gene has CDR1 SQVTM and CDR2 ANQGSEA. The CDR3 is CSVVELSYEQYF. The CDR3 region has the DNA TGCAGCGTTGTTGAGCTTTCCTACGAGCAGTACTTC.